Following are 24 T cell receptor beta chains from one sample sequenced in a study of blood T cell repertoires in COVID-19. Profiling relied on immunoSEQ multiplex PCR, and the TCRdb table lists in-frame clones only, not all of them. This sample has 150,000 to 200,000 clones, with about 88% found just once. The sample comprised peripheral blood. The origin of the receptors is a man aged 60-69 years with acute or convalescent COVID-19.

The CDR3 region has the DNA TGTGCCAGCAGTGACACCCCGGGAGGCAGTCAGCCCCAGCATTTT. This gives the protein CASSDTPGGSQPQHF. V and J are TRBV6-4 and TRBJ1-5; D gene ambiguous. CDR3 length equals 15 residues. Per the germline V gene, CDR1 is MRHNA and CDR2 is SNTAGT. The V and J ends lost 2 bases and 6 bases respectively, with 14 bases between them.

The chain carries TRBV2 and TRBJ1-6, with TRBD1 matching over 9 bases. V shed 5 bases, J shed 9 bases, and the junction held 5 bases outside the gene matches. CDR1 and CDR2 (germline): SNHLY, FYNNEI. The CDR3 runs to 14 residues. CDR3 nucleotide sequence: TGTGCCAGCAGTCCGGACAGGGGATTTTCACCCCTCCACTTT. It yields the protein CASSPDRGFSPLHF.

The chain carries TRBV24-1 and TRBJ2-1, with D unclear. Per germline, CDR1 KGHDR and CDR2 SFDVKD. The CDR3 covers 13 residues. The V and J ends lost 2 bases and 13 bases respectively, with 14 bases between them. The CDR3 reads CATSDSTYYPQFF. CDR3 bases: TGTGCCACCAGTGATTCGACTTATTACCCTCAGTTCTTC.

The chain is built from TRBV29-1 and TRBJ1-1, with 7 bases fitting TRBD1. CDR3 length: 13 residues. Germline V gene data show CDR1 as SQVTM and CDR2 as ANQGSEA. The J segment lost 1 base and the V segment lost 8 bases, leaving 7 bases of the junction unmatched. CDR3 residues: CSTTTGANTEAFF. CDR3 nucleotides: TGCAGCACAACCACAGGGGCGAACACTGAAGCTTTCTTT.

The gene calls are TRBV30 and TRBJ2-2; TRBD1 agrees at 8 bases. The J segment lost 3 bases and the V segment lost 8 bases, leaving 2 bases of the junction unmatched. This CDR3 has 12 amino acids. Germline V gene lookup returns CDR1 GTSNPN and CDR2 SVGIG (reference sequence). CDR3 in DNA: TGTGCCAGACAGGGGCACACCGGGGAGCTGTTTTTT. Translation gives CARQGHTGELFF.

CDR3 residues: CAIRDRTDYGYTF. CDR3 nucleotides: TGTGCCATCAGGGACAGGACTGACTATGGCTACACCTTC. The chain employs TRBV10-3 and TRBJ1-2; 7 bases match TRBD1. CDR3 size: 13 residues. The V gene end was trimmed by 6 bases and the J gene end by 3 bases; junction bases not matched to a gene: 4. Germline V gives CDR1 ENHRY, CDR2 SYGVKD.

V gene TRBV4-2 combines with J gene TRBJ1-2; D might be TRBD1 (6 bases). Trimming left V 0 bases short and J 4 bases short, with 15 bases between. This CDR3 comprises 16 residues. Germline V gene lookup returns CDR1 LGHNA and CDR2 YNFKEQ. Here the CDR3 reads CASSQDLTPGVYGYTF. CDR3 nucleotides: TGTGCCAGCAGCCAAGATTTGACTCCAGGGGTCTATGGCTACACCTTC.

The gene calls are TRBV6-1 and TRBJ2-7; D is undetermined. CDR1 is MNHNS, CDR2 SASEGT, per germline. This CDR3 has 11 amino acids. V lost 2 bases, J lost 7 bases, and 6 bases lay in between. The CDR3 sequence: CASSELEEQYV. The CDR3 DNA is TGTGCCAGCAGTGAACTGGAGGAGCAGTACGTC.

The rearrangement uses TRBV19 and TRBJ2-3; 7 bases are a match to TRBD1. CDR1 and CDR2 (germline): LNHDA, SQIVND (reference sequence). V lost 4 bases to trimming and J lost 11 bases; unmatched junction nucleotides: 3. The CDR3 spans 11 residues. Here the CDR3 reads CASSRDRRQYF. Here the CDR3 DNA reads TGTGCCAGTAGTAGGGACAGAAGGCAGTATTTT. Variable domain in full (rest from reference TRBV19 and TRBJ2-3): DGGITQSPKYLFRKEGQNVTLSCEQNLNHDAMYWYRQDPGQGLRLIYYSQIVNDFQKGDIAEGYSVSREKKESFPLTVTSAQKNPTAFYLCASSRDRRQYFGPGTRLTVL.

V and J are TRBV7-6 and TRBJ2-2, with TRBD2 identical over 13 bases. This CDR3 comprises 17 residues. Germline CDR1 and CDR2: SGHVS and FNYEAQ. V lost 1 base, J lost 6 bases, and 5 bases stayed unmatched. CDR3 sequence: CASSLVRGLAGSGELFF. CDR3 in DNA: TGTGCCAGCAGCTTAGTGAGGGGACTAGCGGGATCCGGGGAGCTGTTTTTT.

Concerning this clone itself: Within the sample, other DNA sequences also encode this same CDR3. The J gene is TRBJ1-2, the V gene TRBV5-6; D gene ambiguous. The V and J ends lost 0 bases and 2 bases respectively, with 5 bases between them. Germline loops: CDR1 SGHDT, CDR2 YYEEEE. The CDR3 runs 13 residues. The CDR3 region has the DNA TGTGCCAGCAGCTTGGGCGCGAACTATGGCTACACCTTC. Its protein is CASSLGANYGYTF.

V usage is TRBV18 and J usage is TRBJ2-7, with D unclear. Trimming stripped 5 bases from V and 0 bases from J, with 5 bases between. The germline V gene has CDR1 KGHSH and CDR2 LQKENI. The CDR3 is 12 amino acids. In nucleotides, the CDR3 is TGTGCCAGCTCATCCAGCTCCTACGAGCAGTACTTC. This gives the protein CASSSSSYEQYF.

The chain links TRBV5-4 to TRBJ1-2; TRBD1 might be the D (6 bases). The germline CDR1 and CDR2 sequences are SGHNT and YYREEE (reference sequence). Trimming stripped 1 base from V and 6 bases from J, with 10 bases between. The CDR3 loop spans 13 amino acids. This chain's CDR3 is CASSLWTEDGYTF. The CDR3 DNA is TGTGCCAGCAGCTTGTGGACAGAAGATGGCTACACCTTC. Complete variable domain (other parts from reference TRBV5-4 and TRBJ1-2): ETGVTQSPTHLIKTRGQQVTLRCSSQSGHNTVSWYQQALGQGPQFIFQYYREEENGRGNFPPRFSGLQFPNYSSELNVNALELDDSALYLCASSLWTEDGYTFGSGTRLTVV.

The chain is built from TRBV6-5 and TRBJ1-1; TRBD1 agrees at 7 bases. Germline V gene sequence: CDR1 MNHEY, CDR2 SVGAGI. The junction had 5 bases not matched to a gene; V was cut back by 5 bases and J by 5 bases. This CDR3 has 13 residues. CDR3 in amino acids: CASSSDRDTEAFF. The CDR3 DNA sequence: TGTGCCAGCAGTAGTGACAGGGATACTGAAGCTTTCTTT.

The chain employs TRBV12-3 or TRBV12-4 and TRBJ2-5; 7 positions agree with TRBD1. The CDR3 covers 13 residues. J was trimmed by 2 bases and V by 6 bases; bases with no gene match: 3. This CDR3 reads CASRTGLQETQYF. Written as DNA, the CDR3 is TGTGCCAGCAGGACAGGGTTACAAGAGACCCAGTACTTC.

This clone has a handful of counts. V and J are TRBV5-1 and TRBJ1-2; 8 nucleotides match TRBD1. Germline V gene data show CDR1 as SGHRS and CDR2 as YFSETQ. Trimming removed 0 bases from V and 4 bases from J; junction bases left unmatched: 5. The CDR3 sequence is 15 residues long. Here the CDR3 reads CASSLGRGRTYGYTF. CDR3 nucleotide sequence: TGCGCCAGCAGCTTGGGCAGGGGGCGCACCTATGGCTACACCTTC.

The chain joins TRBV6-5 to TRBJ1-2; 10 positions agree with TRBD1. The CDR3 totals 15 residues. Germline-derived CDR1 and CDR2 are MNHEY and SVGAGI. Losses at the gene ends were 9 bases for V and 1 base for J; bases not matched to a gene: 8. CDR3 sequence: CASGRGTGDNYGYTF. The CDR3 DNA follows: TGTGCCAGTGGCCGGGGGACAGGGGATAACTATGGCTACACCTTC.

The V call is TRBV5-1, the J call TRBJ1-1; tentatively, D is TRBD1 (6 bases). The CDR3 length is 14 residues. Germline V gene sequence: CDR1 SGHRS, CDR2 YFSETQ. Trimming took 0 bases from V and 3 from J, leaving 9 bases between them. In DNA form, the CDR3 reads TGCGCCAGCAGCTTGGAGGACAGTCACACTGAAGCTTTCTTT. It yields the protein CASSLEDSHTEAFF.

This clone occurred once. The chain couples TRBV18 to TRBJ2-7; 7 bases agree with TRBD1. V lost 3 bases, J lost 5 bases, and 10 bases stayed unmatched. Germline lookup yields CDR1 KGHSH and CDR2 LQKENI. The length of the CDR3 is 15 residues. The CDR3 loop reads CASSPPTGIADEQYF. Written as DNA, the CDR3 is TGTGCCAGCTCACCCCCGACAGGGATCGCCGACGAGCAGTACTTC. Drawing the rest from reference TRBV18 and TRBJ2-7, the complete variable domain is NAGVMQNPRHLVRRRGQEARLRCSPMKGHSHVYWYRQLPEEGLKFMVYLQKENIIDESGMPKERFSAEFPKEGPSILRIQQVVRGDSAAYFCASSPPTGIADEQYFGPGTRLTVT.

The CDR3 DNA sequence: TGTGCCAGCAGCGTAGAACGGACAGGGCGGTATGAGCAGTTCTTC. Its translation: CASSVERTGRYEQFF. V gene TRBV9 combines with J gene TRBJ2-1; TRBD1 matches at 8 bases. Germline V gives CDR1 SGDLS, CDR2 YYNGEE. The CDR3 runs to 15 residues. V dropped 0 bases and J dropped 8; count of bases not matched to a gene: 7. Full variable domain (remainder filled in from reference TRBV9 and TRBJ2-1): DSGVTQTPKHLITATGQRVTLRCSPRSGDLSVYWYQQSLDQGLQFLIQYYNGEERAKGNILERFSAQQFPDLHSELNLSSLELGDSALYFCASSVERTGRYEQFFGPGTRLTVL.

V and J are TRBV28 and TRBJ2-7; D call uncertain. Trimming cost V 3 bases and J 2 bases, with 11 bases left between them. The germline V gene encodes CDR1 MDHEN and CDR2 SYDVKM. The CDR3 runs 14 residues. CDR3 protein: CASSFRSTTYEQYF. In DNA form, the CDR3 reads TGTGCCAGCAGTTTCAGGTCAACAACCTACGAGCAGTACTTC.

The gene calls are TRBV15 and TRBJ1-1, with D possibly being TRBD1 (6 bases). V dropped 1 base and J dropped 0 bases, with 15 bases sitting between them. CDR3 length equals 17 residues. Germline CDR1 and CDR2: LNHNV and YYDKDF (reference sequence). The chain's CDR3 is CATSRVTGSWMNTEAFF. In nucleotides, the CDR3 is TGTGCCACCAGCAGAGTTACAGGGTCGTGGATGAACACTGAAGCTTTCTTT.

J is TRBJ1-1 and V is TRBV29-1; no firm D call. The CDR3 is 14 amino acids. CDR1 is SQVTM and CDR2 is ANQGSEA in the germline V gene. The V and J ends lost 3 bases and 5 bases respectively, with 16 bases between them. This CDR3 reads CSVEVGWTGTEAFF. The DNA for the CDR3 is TGCAGCGTTGAGGTAGGGTGGACTGGGACTGAAGCTTTCTTT.

V gene TRBV7-7 combines with J gene TRBJ2-3, with TRBD2 matching 8 bases. The CDR3 consists of 16 residues. In germline, CDR1 is SSHAT, CDR2 FNYEAQ (reference sequence). V shed 5 bases and J 4 bases; nucleotides not matched to a gene: 11. CDR3 protein: CASSLMPAGGADTQYF. The CDR3 bases are TGTGCCAGCAGCCTCATGCCCGCGGGAGGCGCAGATACGCAGTATTTT.